These T cell receptor beta chains were read from a single sample in a study of shared clonotypes between healthy human individuals. Clones were sequenced by immunoSEQ multiplex PCR, and TCRdb holds only the in-frame ones, with some missing. Of approximately 2,200,000 clones in the sample, roughly 91% were seen once. Sequenced input: naive CD8+ T cells from PBMCs. These receptors came from a young man in good health. Some clones in this sample may be carry-over from other donors' samples. The CDR3 runs from the conserved cysteine through the conserved F or W.

v_gene: TRBV14; j_gene: TRBJ2-6; len: 14; CDR3aa: CASRGVPGANVLTF
v_gene: TRBV5-1; j_gene: TRBJ2-1; len: 14; CDR3aa: CASSSRTRYNEQFF
v_gene: TRBV9; j_gene: TRBJ2-7; len: 15; CDR3aa: CASSESGTGGREQYF
v_gene: TRBV13; j_gene: TRBJ2-1; len: 16; CDR3aa: CASSSPGLAGYNEQFF
v_gene: TRBV7-9; j_gene: TRBJ2-4; len: 14; CDR3aa: CASSSQGWRDWTYF
v_gene: TRBV7-8; j_gene: TRBJ1-1; len: 16; CDR3aa: CASSPPGAGMNTEAFF
v_gene: TRBV7-2; j_gene: TRBJ2-2; len: 14; CDR3aa: CASSPGSYTGELFF
v_gene: TRBV28; j_gene: TRBJ2-7; len: 16; CDR3aa: CASRTMNRDSPWEQYF
v_gene: TRBV28; j_gene: TRBJ2-2; len: 16; CDR3aa: CASSLWGTSSTGELFF
v_gene: TRBV4-3; j_gene: TRBJ2-1; len: 17; CDR3aa: CASSQYGSRRTYNEQFF
v_gene: TRBV6-6; j_gene: TRBJ1-6; len: 13; CDR3aa: CASVPGGNSPLHF
v_gene: TRBV7-2; j_gene: TRBJ2-6; len: 14; CDR3aa: CASRGSSGANVLTF
v_gene: TRBV10-3; j_gene: TRBJ2-3; len: 14; CDR3aa: CAIPSGEGGDTQYF
v_gene: TRBV14; j_gene: TRBJ2-2; len: 18; CDR3aa: CASSQEGTGTRRAGELFF
v_gene: TRBV27; j_gene: TRBJ1-2; len: 13; CDR3aa: CASSYRQGYGYTF
v_gene: TRBV9; j_gene: TRBJ2-3; len: 15; CDR3aa: CASSGHGSQGDTQYF
v_gene: TRBV11-2; j_gene: TRBJ2-7; len: 14; CDR3aa: CASSLTSGIYEQYF
v_gene: TRBV27; j_gene: TRBJ2-7; len: 14; CDR3aa: CASSLVDNYYEQYF